Below, one T cell receptor (beta chain) is given with its context. Its cognate antigen has yet to be identified. Within one base of it there is no much larger clone, and no base qualities were kept. This specimen belongs to a study of blood T cell repertoires in COVID-19 (TCRdb year 2020). Regarding the complete study: Samples from collaborators originated in the United States, Italy and Spain and spanned both the acute and convalescent phases of COVID-19. HLA class I and class II types, where available, came from metadata supplied by the sample provider rather than from assay-based typing. The samples were drawn from the first 160 participants of the ongoing ImmuneRACE study and from 950 to 1,500 subjects provided by 6 global collaborators. The material from the prospective study consisted of cDNA or gDNA derived from T cells, B-cell-depleted T cells, or PBMCs. A freely available public database, intended as a resource for researchers studying the immune response to SARS-CoV-2, is where the repertoires were released. Deeply sampled blood TCRbeta repertoires from subjects exposed to, actively infected with, or recovered from COVID-19 were included in the dataset. The sample metadata nearly always contained a de-identified subject ID, COVID-19 status, age in years and sex.

TCRbeta CDR3 regions were amplified from genomic DNA by means of the immunoSEQ Assay, a bias-controlled multiplex PCR. Per the source publication's procedure: The number of nucleated cells in each sample was estimated by amplification of reference gene primers within the assay. To quantify the absolute abundance of each unique TCRbeta CDR3 rearrangement, sequence reads were collapsed and filtered. Productive Simpson clonality was computed per sample as the square root of Simpson's diversity index over productive rearrangements. TCRdb mirrors the immuneACCESS table, restricted to in-frame sequences. Some clones are absent from its copies; in checked studies, under half trace to an unresolved V gene, and the reason for the others is unknown. V and J calls and clone size are given by that table; D and trimming were obtained from the DNA. This sample lists approximately 120,000 clones; about 85% were detected once. Roughly 4% of the sample is taken by the ten largest.

The germline V gene sets CDR1 to MNHEY and CDR2 to SVGAGI. Trimming takes 5 bases from V and 0 bases from J, and the germline ends sit 10 bases apart. The CDR3 covers 15 residues, taking in both the cysteine and the phenylalanine. This entry keeps only the CDR3 DNA: 45 bases, framed from base 1. Results and caveats for the whole study, not just this receptor: Clinical and demographic metadata were provided uncurated, with the amount varying by source and participant.

Collaborating institutions collected whole blood in K2EDTA tubes following their own protocols. For TCRbeta analysis, collaborators shipped samples as frozen whole blood, isolated PBMCs, or DNA extracted from either of those sample types. The sample taken for sequencing was peripheral blood. The clonotype originates from a human donor in a cohort sampled during active COVID-19. This sequence uses TRBV6-5 and TRBJ1-4; no D gene can be assigned with confidence. In nucleotides, the sequence is TGTGCCAGCAGTACAACCATGGCAACTAATGAAAAACTGTTTTTT. This codes for CASSTTMATNEKLFF.